This record covers a single TCR beta chain. The assay was immunoSEQ multiplex PCR, and TCRdb's table has in-frame clones only and misses some. The profile shows roughly 290,000 clones, approximately 83% of them singletons. This sample was included in a study of blood T cell repertoires in COVID-19. Across the whole study: Sites in the United States, Italy and Spain provided acute and convalescent COVID-19 samples.

Participants were aged about 18 to 89 years from about 25 US areas. Participants' reported clinical history set cohort assignment. The recovered donors of Cohort 3 showed two negative PCRs, clearance, or symptom resolution. Germline CDR1 MNHEY, CDR2 SVGAGI. The length of the CDR3 is 16 residues. V shed 4 bases, J shed 8 bases, and the junction held 11 bases outside the gene matches. Material for sequencing was PBMCs or T cells enriched from blood (not recorded which). V and J are TRBV6-5 and TRBJ1-4; 9 bases agree with TRBD1. This sequence was found in a man aged 30 to 39 who had recovered from COVID-19. CDR3 loop: CASSFSGTGSIEKLFF. The DNA for the CDR3 is TGTGCCAGCAGTTTCTCGGGGACAGGGTCAATAGAAAAACTGTTTTTT.